A selection of T cell receptor beta chains follows, all from one sample in a study of T cell repertoires in cytomegalovirus infection. From the reads, TCRdb called clonotypes with MiXCR, one entry per CDR3 protein. This sample has about 900,000 distinct CDR3 sequences, with approximately 31% found just once. Their specific antigens are unknown. This sample comprised cultured CD8+ T cells from PBMCs, obtained from culture after CMV antigen stimulation. Receptors originate from a human donor in good health (CMV status not recorded). Some clones in this sample may be carry-over from other donors' samples. The CDR3 runs from the conserved cysteine through the conserved F or W. D genes are given only for firm matches. Clone size is not always given. Where it is, it says once, few, many or a class for expanded clones.

clone size,V gene,J gene,D gene,CDR3 protein,CDR3 DNA
.,TRBV2,TRBJ2-1,TRBD2,CASSLAGGPLHAWPYNEQFF,TGTGCCAGCAGTCTAGCGGGGGGGCCTCTACACGCTTGGCCCTACAATGAGCAGTTCTTC
.,TRBV19,TRBJ2-5,TRBD2,CASSMNLAGGKTQYF,TGTGCCAGTAGTATGAACCTAGCGGGGGGAAAGACCCAGTACTTC
few,TRBV7-9,TRBJ1-4,TRBD1,CASSLFQGAREEKLFF,TGTGCCAGCAGCCTCTTTCAGGGGGCGCGGGAGGAAAAACTGTTTTTT
.,TRBV4-1,TRBJ1-4,.,CASSLFASTNEKLFF,TGCGCCAGCAGCCTCTTCGCCTCAACTAATGAAAAACTGTTTTTT
.,TRBV2,TRBJ2-2,TRBD1,CATLTGTANTGELFF,TGTGCCACCCTGACCGGGACAGCAAACACCGGGGAGCTGTTTTTT
.,TRBV5-5,TRBJ2-2,TRBD1,CASSFTGTGGSGELFF,TGTGCCAGCAGCTTTACCGGGACAGGGGGATCCGGGGAGCTGTTTTTT
.,TRBV4-1,TRBJ2-1,TRBD2,CASSPLAGDSYNEQFF,TGCGCCAGCAGCCCCTTAGCGGGGGACTCCTACAATGAGCAGTTCTTC
.,TRBV20-1,TRBJ2-7,TRBD2,CSAPLAGGPRNEQYF,TGCAGTGCCCCGCTAGCGGGGGGGCCTCGGAACGAGCAGTACTTC
many,TRBV7-6,TRBJ2-5,.,CASSPLGIGQETQYF,TGTGCCAGCAGCCCCCTGGGTATCGGCCAAGAGACCCAGTACTTC
many,TRBV28,TRBJ2-5,.,CASRPRTGRETQYF,TGTGCCAGCAGACCTAGAACAGGGAGGGAGACCCAGTACTTC
.,TRBV10-3,TRBJ2-1,.,CAISESELSLSYNEQFF,TGTGCCATCAGTGAGTCTGAACTCTCCCTCTCCTACAATGAGCAGTTCTTC
.,TRBV25-1,TRBJ1-2,.,CASQSGELYGYTF,TGTGCCAGCCAGTCGGGGGAGCTCTATGGCTACACCTTC